The rows below give T cell receptor beta chains drawn from one sample of a study of beta chain features in type 1 diabetes. Some clones are missing from TCRdb's copy, which holds only in-frame ones; the method was immunoSEQ multiplex PCR. The table has 350,000 to 450,000 clones, approximately 13% seen once. The material sequenced was naive CD4+ T cells from blood. Receptors originate from a young man in good health. CDR3s leave out the opening cysteine and the closing phenylalanine or tryptophan. Each record gives: J gene, V gene, CDR3 protein.

J gene: TRBJ2-1
V gene: TRBV6-4
CDR3 protein: ASSALGGEQF

J gene: TRBJ2-1
V gene: TRBV10-2
CDR3 protein: ATRQRGAMGNEQF

J gene: TRBJ2-5
V gene: TRBV19
CDR3 protein: ASSIRETQY

J gene: TRBJ1-6
V gene: TRBV14
CDR3 protein: ASSQVVGSPLH

J gene: TRBJ2-7
V gene: TRBV4-3
CDR3 protein: ASSLRQGYEQY

J gene: TRBJ2-4
V gene: TRBV7-9
CDR3 protein: ASSPLVGRAKNIQY

J gene: TRBJ2-4
V gene: TRBV4-3
CDR3 protein: ASSAGAGRDIQY

J gene: TRBJ2-2
V gene: TRBV7-7
CDR3 protein: ASSLEGTTKTGELF

J gene: TRBJ1-2
V gene: TRBV4-2
CDR3 protein: ASSQEGSGQGYGYT

J gene: TRBJ1-6
V gene: TRBV5-6
CDR3 protein: ASRPARDYNSPLH

J gene: TRBJ1-5
V gene: TRBV7-2
CDR3 protein: ASSLGPDFNQPQH

J gene: TRBJ1-5
V gene: TRBV2
CDR3 protein: ASSGTGQGTQPQH

J gene: TRBJ2-1
V gene: TRBV30
CDR3 protein: AWSKGPRNEQF

J gene: TRBJ1-5
V gene: TRBV25-1
CDR3 protein: ASSKGGSSNQPQH

J gene: TRBJ2-5
V gene: TRBV7-6
CDR3 protein: ASSLGTGSQETQY

J gene: TRBJ2-3
V gene: TRBV4-1
CDR3 protein: ASSQPAVPRLITDTQY

J gene: TRBJ2-3
V gene: TRBV6-5
CDR3 protein: ASSAGINTDTQY

J gene: TRBJ2-4
V gene: TRBV4-1
CDR3 protein: ASSLSRYIQY

J gene: TRBJ2-6
V gene: TRBV25-1
CDR3 protein: ASSEVAFGANVLT

J gene: TRBJ2-5
V gene: TRBV11-2
CDR3 protein: ASSSISETQY

J gene: TRBJ2-1
V gene: TRBV18
CDR3 protein: ASSPGGSPRNEQF

J gene: TRBJ2-5
V gene: TRBV9
CDR3 protein: ASSPWTSQETQY

J gene: TRBJ2-1
V gene: TRBV2
CDR3 protein: ASSEVRGSYNEQF

J gene: TRBJ2-7
V gene: TRBV5-1
CDR3 protein: ASSLGSVGTYEQY

J gene: TRBJ1-3
V gene: TRBV7-2
CDR3 protein: ASSLVQGRNTIY

J gene: TRBJ2-3
V gene: TRBV7-9
CDR3 protein: ASRKWAITLTDTQY

J gene: TRBJ2-5
V gene: TRBV2
CDR3 protein: ASSGNGGTETQY

J gene: TRBJ2-1
V gene: TRBV6-5
CDR3 protein: ASGRGAEPHNEQF

J gene: TRBJ2-7
V gene: TRBV27
CDR3 protein: ASSRKGPYPSYEQY

J gene: TRBJ2-5
V gene: TRBV30
CDR3 protein: AWSGGGAETQY

J gene: TRBJ2-7
V gene: TRBV7-2
CDR3 protein: ASRPDRLAGAEQY

J gene: TRBJ2-5
V gene: TRBV9
CDR3 protein: ASSRGGETQY

J gene: TRBJ2-1
V gene: TRBV7-2
CDR3 protein: ASSLTAGGGNEQF

J gene: TRBJ2-3
V gene: TRBV5-1
CDR3 protein: ASSLVSGEADTQY

J gene: TRBJ2-3
V gene: TRBV29-1
CDR3 protein: SVTLSENTQY

J gene: TRBJ2-1
V gene: TRBV11-1
CDR3 protein: ASSRSGRVNEQF

J gene: TRBJ2-1
V gene: TRBV30
CDR3 protein: AWSKDFQGVAF

J gene: TRBJ2-1
V gene: TRBV5-1
CDR3 protein: ASSLLIEQF

J gene: TRBJ1-2
V gene: TRBV4-1
CDR3 protein: ASSQGTDFYGYT

J gene: TRBJ2-6
V gene: TRBV7-9
CDR3 protein: ASSHYQGLGSGANVLT

J gene: TRBJ1-5
V gene: TRBV11-3
CDR3 protein: ASSPDSDSNQPQH

J gene: TRBJ2-1
V gene: TRBV5-1
CDR3 protein: ASSFRGAYNEQF

J gene: TRBJ1-2
V gene: TRBV30
CDR3 protein: AWSSPGQAGGYT

J gene: TRBJ2-1
V gene: TRBV6-6
CDR3 protein: ASSEDRYNEQF

J gene: TRBJ2-5
V gene: TRBV7-9
CDR3 protein: ASSLVVWGSGETQY

J gene: TRBJ2-2
V gene: TRBV2
CDR3 protein: ASRSGTANTGELF